There are a few counts of the clone carrying this T cell receptor (beta chain). This PCR relied on a set of 60 Vbeta primers and 13 Jbeta primers. Some clones are missing from TCRdb's copy, which holds only in-frame ones; the method was immunoSEQ multiplex PCR. The sample holds over 75,000 clones, 65% to 80% seen once. Germline CDR1 SGHTS, CDR2 YDEGEE. The CDR3 contains 17 residues. Trimming stripped 0 bases from V and 1 base from J, with 14 bases between. This entry comes from a study of cytomegalovirus exposure and HLA in healthy donors. Sequenced sample: PBMCs. The receptor was derived from a man aged 40-50 years in good health and CMV-seropositive. The chain recombines TRBV5-8 with TRBJ1-5, with D perhaps TRBD1 (5 bases). CDR3 DNA sequence: TGTGCCAGCAGCTTGGCCAAGGGGTCTCAAAGCAATCAGCCCCAGCATTTT. Protein product: CASSLAKGSQSNQPQHF.